These 21 T cell receptor beta chains share one sample of origin, sequenced in a study of T cell responses to AZD1222 COVID-19 vaccine. Here immunoSEQ multiplex PCR was the method, and the copy in TCRdb shows in-frame clones only, minus some. The sample yields about 110,000 clones, approximately 91% seen once. The specimen was peripheral blood, collected on day 0 of MenACWY control vaccination. Receptor source: an adult in good health.

The chain combines TRBV19 with TRBJ1-5; no firm D call. Trimming left V 8 bases short and J 0 bases short, with 20 bases between. Per the germline V gene, CDR1 is LNHDA and CDR2 is SQIVND (reference sequence). This CDR3 comprises 17 residues. In DNA form, the CDR3 reads TGTGCCAGTGTCGGACCGGCCGGGTCGGGTAGCAATCAGCCCCAGCATTTT. Translating gives CASVGPAGSGSNQPQHF.

As concerns this clone: Other DNA sequences from this sample encode an identical CDR3 as well. The rearrangement links TRBV19 to TRBJ1-1, with TRBD1 as a possible D gene (5 bases). Trimming removed 4 bases at V and 2 bases at J, with 8 bases between. Per germline, CDR1 LNHDA and CDR2 SQIVND (reference sequence). The CDR3 sequence is 13 residues long. The CDR3 DNA reads as TGTGCCAGTAGTACGACAGTCAACACTGAAGCTTTCTTT. This codes for CASSTTVNTEAFF.

This chain connects TRBV29-1 to TRBJ1-1; TRBD1 aligns across 10 bases. The germline V gene encodes CDR1 SQVTM and CDR2 ANQGSEA. CDR3 length equals 13 residues. With 6 bases clipped from V and 4 bases from J, the junction kept 5 bases outside the gene matches. The CDR3 DNA sequence: TGCAGCGTGGGGGACAGGGGAGGCACTGAAGCTTTCTTT. It translates to CSVGDRGGTEAFF.

This clone was counted only a few times. CDR3 sequence: CASSPRDYENTEAFF. The CDR3 DNA follows: TGTGCCAGCAGTCCCCGGGACTACGAGAACACTGAAGCTTTCTTT. The genes are TRBV6-5 and TRBJ1-1; D is perhaps TRBD1 (5 bases). Germline lookup yields CDR1 MNHEY and CDR2 SVGAGI. V was shortened by 5 bases and J by 1 base, with 14 bases between the two germline ends. CDR3 size: 15 residues.

The V call is TRBV6-5, the J call TRBJ2-2; a weak D match, TRBD2 (6 bases). CDR1 and CDR2 (germline): MNHEY, SVGAGI. V lost 10 bases and J lost 3, with 18 bases in between. The CDR3 runs 15 residues. This chain's CDR3 is CATQDYERDTGELFF. In DNA, the CDR3 is TGTGCCACCCAGGACTACGAGCGGGACACCGGGGAGCTGTTTTTT.

V gene TRBV6-5 combines with J gene TRBJ1-5; no definite D call. Deletions cut 7 bases from V and 3 bases from J, with 10 bases between. The length of the CDR3 is 13 residues. Germline V gene lookup returns CDR1 MNHEY and CDR2 SVGAGI. The CDR3 DNA reads as TGTGCCAGCAAAGGGCATACCAATCAGCCCCAGCATTTT. Amino acid sequence: CASKGHTNQPQHF.

The V and J genes are TRBV4-2 and TRBJ1-4; D unresolved. The CDR3 is 18 amino acids. Trimming stripped 2 bases from V and 0 bases from J, with 16 bases between. From germline, CDR1 is LGHNA and CDR2 YNFKEQ. CDR3 protein: CASSQRVGETATNEKLFF. The CDR3 DNA follows: TGTGCCAGCAGCCAAAGGGTAGGCGAGACGGCAACTAATGAAAAACTGTTTTTT.

The CDR3 coding sequence is TGTGCCAGCAGTACTAGCTACGAGCAGTACTTC. It translates to CASSTSYEQYF. The chain is built from TRBV6-6 and TRBJ2-7; D may be TRBD2 (5 bases). Germline CDR1 is MNHNY and CDR2 is SVGAGI (reference sequence). This CDR3 is built from 11 residues. Trimming pared 5 bases from V and 3 bases from J, leaving 5 bases between.

The rearrangement links TRBV9 to TRBJ2-3; weak D call: TRBD1 (7 bases). The CDR3 totals 13 residues. Deletions cut 3 bases from V and 4 bases from J, with 9 bases between. In germline, CDR1 is SGDLS, CDR2 YYNGEE. CDR3 nucleotides: TGTGCCAGCAGCGCCAGGGGGGCAGATACGCAGTATTTT. It yields the protein CASSARGADTQYF. Full variable domain (missing parts from reference TRBV9 and TRBJ2-3): DSGVTQTPKHLITATGQRVTLRCSPRSGDLSVYWYQQSLDQGLQFLIQYYNGEERAKGNILERFSAQQFPDLHSELNLSSLELGDSALYFCASSARGADTQYFGPGTRLTVL.

The chain couples TRBV5-1 to TRBJ1-4; D not resolved. The CDR3 length is 15 residues. V was shortened by 0 bases and J by 3 bases, with 9 bases between the two germline ends. CDR1 and CDR2 from the germline V gene are SGHRS and YFSETQ. The CDR3 sequence: CASSLDGRANEKLFF. CDR3 DNA: TGCGCCAGCAGCTTGGATGGGCGGGCTAATGAAAAACTGTTTTTT.

The chain joins TRBV2 to TRBJ2-3, with D uncertain. Trimming took 6 bases from V and 5 from J, leaving 9 bases between them. The length of the CDR3 is 12 residues. CDR1 is SNHLY and CDR2 is FYNNEI in the germline V gene. CDR3 bases: TGTGCCAGCAGGGTGAGTGAAGATACGCAGTATTTT. Translated, it gives CASRVSEDTQYF.

The rearrangement uses TRBV25-1 and TRBJ2-3; D unresolved. The CDR3 has 14 amino acids. V dropped 6 bases and J dropped 0 bases, with 10 bases sitting between them. Germline CDR1 MGHDK, CDR2 SYGVNS. The CDR3 protein is CASSAGLSTDTQYF. In DNA, the CDR3 is TGTGCCAGCAGCGCAGGCCTTAGCACAGATACGCAGTATTTT.

The chain combines TRBV5-6 with TRBJ1-5; 7 bases align to TRBD1. The CDR3 is 18 residues long. Germline V lookup: CDR1 SGHDT, CDR2 YYEEEE. The ends lost 0 bases at V and 4 bases at J; junction bases unmatched: 13. For the CDR3, the DNA is TGTGCCAGCAGCTTGGGCGGGGCTCAGGGGGTCGGTAATCAGCCCCAGCATTTT. Translating gives CASSLGGAQGVGNQPQHF.

This clone was seen only once. The chain has TRBV15 and TRBJ2-7; D possibly uses TRBD1 or TRBD2 (5 bases each). The CDR3 has 15 amino acids. Germline CDR1 is LNHNV and CDR2 is YYDKDF (reference sequence). Trimming removed 5 bases at V and 2 bases at J, with 16 bases between. The CDR3 here is CATSEPGRGTYEQYF. The DNA of the CDR3 is TGTGCCACCAGCGAGCCGGGACGGGGTACCTACGAGCAGTACTTC.

The genes are TRBV5-8 and TRBJ2-7; D might be TRBD1 or TRBD2, each matching 5 bases. Trimming stripped 2 bases from V and 0 bases from J, with 9 bases between. This CDR3 spans 14 amino acids. Germline loops: CDR1 SGHTS, CDR2 YDEGEE. Here the CDR3 DNA reads TGTGCCAGCAGCTTAAAGGGGAGCTCCTACGAGCAGTACTTC. Protein product: CASSLKGSSYEQYF.

Only a few counts were recorded for this clone. V usage is TRBV27 and J usage is TRBJ2-7, with TRBD1 matching 8 bases. The V gene end was trimmed by 6 bases and the J gene end by 0 bases; junction bases not matched to a gene: 4. Germline values: CDR1 MNHEY, CDR2 SMNVEV (reference sequence). The CDR3 totals 14 residues. The CDR3 nucleotides are TGTGCCAGCAGAAGGACAGGGAGCTCCTACGAGCAGTACTTC. The encoded protein is CASRRTGSSYEQYF.

This clone was observed once. This chain uses TRBV30 with TRBJ1-2; perhaps TRBD1 as D (6 bases). The CDR3 is made up of 13 amino acids. Trimming took 3 bases from V and 4 from J, leaving 12 bases between them. Germline V gene lookup returns CDR1 GTSNPN and CDR2 SVGIG (reference sequence). The CDR3 DNA is TGTGCCTGGAGAGATACAGGGAGCTATGGCTACACCTTC. Protein product: CAWRDTGSYGYTF. Full variable domain (outside the CDR3, taken from reference TRBV30 and TRBJ1-2): SQTIHQWPATLVQPVGSPLSLECTVEGTSNPNLYWYRQAAGRGLQLLFYSVGIGQISSEVPQNLSASRPQDRQFILSSKKLLLSDSGFYLCAWRDTGSYGYTFGSGTRLTVV.

The chain uses TRBV7-2 and TRBJ1-1, with D perhaps TRBD1 (5 bases). V was trimmed by 5 bases and J by 3 bases, leaving 10 bases between them. The CDR3 is 13 residues long. Germline CDR1 and CDR2: SGHTA and FQGNSA. The CDR3 sequence is CASSRQGDTEAFF. The CDR3 coding sequence is TGTGCCAGCAGCCGTCAGGGTGACACTGAAGCTTTCTTT.

The chain couples TRBV9 to TRBJ2-3, with 7 bases aligning to TRBD2. CDR1 SGDLS and CDR2 YYNGEE come from the germline V gene. This CDR3 spans 18 amino acids. Losses at the gene ends were 0 bases for V and 0 bases for J; bases not matched to a gene: 10. The CDR3 bases are TGTGCCAGCAGCGTAGGGGCGGGGAGCGGGGCCAGCACAGATACGCAGTATTTT. It yields the protein CASSVGAGSGASTDTQYF.

The chain employs TRBV2 and TRBJ2-3; D remains unclear. Germline V gene sequence: CDR1 SNHLY, CDR2 FYNNEI. CDR3 length: 13 amino acids. Trimming stripped 6 bases from V and 2 bases from J, with 9 bases between. The CDR3 nucleotides are TGTGCCAGCAGGGCGGCCTTCACAGATACGCAGTATTTT. It specifies CASRAAFTDTQYF.

The rearrangement uses TRBV5-1 and TRBJ1-1; unclear D gene. CDR3 length: 15 residues. Per the germline V gene, CDR1 is SGHRS and CDR2 is YFSETQ. The ends were cut back, 0 bases at V and 3 bases at J, with 12 bases in the middle. The CDR3 loop reads CASSLAAGMDTEAFF. Here the CDR3 DNA reads TGCGCCAGCAGCTTGGCGGCCGGGATGGACACTGAAGCTTTCTTT.